This T cell receptor beta chain was found in a study of shared clonotypes between healthy human individuals. As for the study in general: Plates per donor: three CD4 naive, three CD4 memory, two CD8 naive, one CD8 memory.

With respect to this clone: Its antigen is not identified.

Study-level results: With few donors, the genetic and exposure-history diversity represented was limited. Naive subsets generally exceeded memory subsets in estimated richness.

Sorted-subset replicate PCRs used about 200 ng DNA, 25,000 to 30,000 T cell genomes. TCRdb's table, derived via immunoSEQ multiplex PCR, lists solely in-frame clones and lacks some. The sample lists 2 million to 3 million clones; over 85% were seen once. V was clipped by 1 base and J by 3 bases, with 10 bases between them. CDR3 length: 15 residues. Germline CDR1 reads MGHRA; CDR2 reads YSYEKL. The V call is TRBV4-1, the J call TRBJ1-3; D is unclear. The receptor comes from a man in his late teens or twenties in good health. Some clones in this sample may be carry-over from other donors' samples. The sample taken for sequencing was naive CD4+ T cells from PBMCs. Subset given: CD45RA+ positively selected. The CDR3: CASSQGRTYGNTIYF. CDR3 nucleotides: TGCGCCAGCAGCCAAGGGAGGACTTATGGAAACACCATATATTTT.